This record concerns one T cell receptor (beta chain) sequence. Data came from immunoSEQ multiplex PCR; TCRdb stores just in-frame clones and leaves some out. Of fewer than 150,000 clones listed, around 88% are singletons. These data come from a study of cytomegalovirus exposure and HLA in healthy donors. Germline V CDR1 and CDR2: SEHNR, FQNEAQ (reference sequence). The CDR3 spans 15 residues. After removal of 4 bases from V and 2 bases from J, the junction contained 5 bases not matched to a gene. Material for sequencing was PBMCs. This TCR was sampled from a man between 18 and 35 years old in good health and CMV-seronegative. The rearrangement uses TRBV7-9 and TRBJ1-3; TRBD1 matches at 7 bases. CDR3 coding DNA: TGTGCCAGCAGCTCACCACAGGGGCCTGGAAACACCATATATTTT. It translates to CASSSPQGPGNTIYF.